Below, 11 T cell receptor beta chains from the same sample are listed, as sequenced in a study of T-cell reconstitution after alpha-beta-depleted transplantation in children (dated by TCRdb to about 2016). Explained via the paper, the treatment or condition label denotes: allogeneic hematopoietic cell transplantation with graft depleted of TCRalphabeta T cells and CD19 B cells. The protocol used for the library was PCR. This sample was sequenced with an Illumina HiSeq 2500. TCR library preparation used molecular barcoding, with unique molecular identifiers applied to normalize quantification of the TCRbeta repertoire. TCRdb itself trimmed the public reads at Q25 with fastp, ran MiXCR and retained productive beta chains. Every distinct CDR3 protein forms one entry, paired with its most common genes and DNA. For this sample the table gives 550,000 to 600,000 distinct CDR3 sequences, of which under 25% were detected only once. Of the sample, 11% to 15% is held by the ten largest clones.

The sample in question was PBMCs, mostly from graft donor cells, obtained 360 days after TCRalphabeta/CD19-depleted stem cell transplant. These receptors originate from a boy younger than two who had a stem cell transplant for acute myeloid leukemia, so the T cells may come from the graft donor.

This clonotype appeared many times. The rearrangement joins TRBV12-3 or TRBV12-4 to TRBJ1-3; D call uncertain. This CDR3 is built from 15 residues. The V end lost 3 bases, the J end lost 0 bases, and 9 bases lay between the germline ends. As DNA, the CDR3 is TGTGCCAGCAGTTTTGGGCGGAGCTCTGGAAACACCATATATTTT. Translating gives CASSFGRSSGNTIYF.

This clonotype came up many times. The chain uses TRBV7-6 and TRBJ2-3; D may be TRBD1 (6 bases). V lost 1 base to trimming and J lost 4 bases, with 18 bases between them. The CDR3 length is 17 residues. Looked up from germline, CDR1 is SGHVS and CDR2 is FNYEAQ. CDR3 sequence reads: CASSLEAQGSWADTQYF. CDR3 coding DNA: TGTGCCAGCAGCTTAGAGGCCCAGGGGAGTTGGGCAGATACGCAGTATTTT.

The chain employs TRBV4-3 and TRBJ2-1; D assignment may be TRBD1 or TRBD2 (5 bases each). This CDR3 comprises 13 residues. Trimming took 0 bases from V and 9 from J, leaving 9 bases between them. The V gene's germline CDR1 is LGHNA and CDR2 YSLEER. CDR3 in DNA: TGCGCCAGCAGCCAAGATGGGACCGGTGAGCAGTTCTTC. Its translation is CASSQDGTGEQFF.

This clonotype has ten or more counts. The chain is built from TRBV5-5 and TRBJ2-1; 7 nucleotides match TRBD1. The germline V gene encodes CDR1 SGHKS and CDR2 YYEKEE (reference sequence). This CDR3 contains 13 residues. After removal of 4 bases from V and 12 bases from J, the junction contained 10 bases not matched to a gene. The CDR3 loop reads CASSLSPGQRQFF. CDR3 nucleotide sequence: TGTGCCAGCAGCCTTTCGCCGGGACAGAGGCAGTTCTTC.

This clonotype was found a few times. This CDR3 reads CSARDSGNEQFF. The CDR3 DNA reads TGCAGTGCTAGAGATTCGGGGAATGAGCAGTTCTTC. This chain links TRBV20-1 with TRBJ2-1; possible D gene TRBD2, 5 bases. Per germline, CDR1 DFQATT and CDR2 SNEGSKA (reference sequence). V was trimmed by 0 bases and J by 7 bases, leaving 7 bases between them. The length of the CDR3 is 12 residues.

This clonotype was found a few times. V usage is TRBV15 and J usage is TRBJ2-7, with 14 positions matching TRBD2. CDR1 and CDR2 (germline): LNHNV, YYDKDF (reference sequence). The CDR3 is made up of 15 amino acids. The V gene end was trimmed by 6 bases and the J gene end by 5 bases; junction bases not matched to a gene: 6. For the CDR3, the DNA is TGTGCCACCAGGGCTCCGGGACTAGCGGGGGACGAGCAGTACTTC. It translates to CATRAPGLAGDEQYF. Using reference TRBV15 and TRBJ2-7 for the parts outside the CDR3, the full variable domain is DAMVIQNPRYQVTQFGKPVTLSCSQTLNHNVMYWYQQKSSQAPKLLFHYYDKDFNNEADTPDNFQSRRPNTSFCFLDIRSPGLGDTAMYLCATRAPGLAGDEQYFGPGTRLTVT.

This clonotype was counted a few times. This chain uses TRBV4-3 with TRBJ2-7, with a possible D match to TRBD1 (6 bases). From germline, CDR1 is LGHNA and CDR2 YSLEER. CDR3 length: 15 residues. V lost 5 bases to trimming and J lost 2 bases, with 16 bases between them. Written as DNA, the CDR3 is TGCGCCAGCAGCACAGGCCCAGGGGCACCCTACGAGCAGTACTTC. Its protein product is CASSTGPGAPYEQYF.

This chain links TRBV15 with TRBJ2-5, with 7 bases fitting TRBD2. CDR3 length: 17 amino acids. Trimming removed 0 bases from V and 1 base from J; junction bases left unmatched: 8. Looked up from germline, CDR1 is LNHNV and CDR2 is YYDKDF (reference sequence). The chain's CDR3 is CATSREAPTSSQETQYF. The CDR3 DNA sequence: TGTGCCACCAGCAGAGAAGCCCCGACTAGCAGCCAAGAGACCCAGTACTTC.

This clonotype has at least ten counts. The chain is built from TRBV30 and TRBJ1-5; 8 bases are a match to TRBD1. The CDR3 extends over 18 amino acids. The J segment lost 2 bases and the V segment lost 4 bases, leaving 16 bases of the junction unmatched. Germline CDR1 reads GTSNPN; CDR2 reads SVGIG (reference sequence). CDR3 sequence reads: CAWTRVDMDRAGNQPQHF. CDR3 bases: TGTGCCTGGACCCGTGTCGACATGGACAGGGCGGGCAATCAGCCCCAGCATTTT.

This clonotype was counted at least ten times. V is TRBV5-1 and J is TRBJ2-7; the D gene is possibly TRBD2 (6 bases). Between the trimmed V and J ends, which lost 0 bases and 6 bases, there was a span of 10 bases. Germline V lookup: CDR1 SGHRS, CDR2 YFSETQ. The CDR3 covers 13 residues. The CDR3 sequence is CASSLDRTTEQYV. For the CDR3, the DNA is TGCGCCAGCAGCTTGGACAGGACTACCGAGCAGTACGTC.

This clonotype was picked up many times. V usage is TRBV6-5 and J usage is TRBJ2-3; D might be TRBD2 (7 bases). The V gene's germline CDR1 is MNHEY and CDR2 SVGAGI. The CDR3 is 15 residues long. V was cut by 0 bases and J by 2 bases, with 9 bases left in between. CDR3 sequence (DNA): TGTGCCAGCAGTTACTCAGGGGGGGCCACAGATACGCAGTATTTT. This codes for CASSYSGGATDTQYF.